Sequencing of this T cell receptor beta chain was carried out in a study of molecular identifiers for immune sequencing clone quantification. The study's findings and limits: Barcodes shared by identical TCR molecules could lead to underestimated sizes of highly expanded clones. The study found clones above 20 RNA copies held over 97% of effector molecules and under 1% in naive cells.

Comments on this clonotype: Antigen: not known.

For naive CD8 T cells, sorting used the CD8+CD4-CCR7+CD45RA+ phenotype. Preparation of the bulk TCR libraries relied on previously described methods and listed TCR primers. One entry per CDR3 protein, called by TCRdb with MiXCR from the PCR reads. The data contain about 640,000 distinct CDR3 sequences, 20% of them singletons. This CDR3 comprises 16 residues. CDR1 and CDR2 (germline): SGHKS, YYEKEE (reference sequence). Trimming cost V 7 bases and J 1 base; bases outside gene matches: 8. Sequencing used naive CD8+ T cells from blood, with Jurkat cell RNA spiked in. The sample's subset: FACS-sorted CD8+CD4-CCR7+CD45RA+ naive T cells. The source is a human donor in good health. Some libraries in this study had Jurkat cell RNA spiked in. The chain uses TRBV5-5 and TRBJ2-6, with 7 bases matching TRBD2. CDR3 coding DNA: TGTGCCAGCGGGGGGGGGTTGATATCTGGGGCCAACGTCCTGACTTTC. Translation gives CASGGGLISGANVLTF.